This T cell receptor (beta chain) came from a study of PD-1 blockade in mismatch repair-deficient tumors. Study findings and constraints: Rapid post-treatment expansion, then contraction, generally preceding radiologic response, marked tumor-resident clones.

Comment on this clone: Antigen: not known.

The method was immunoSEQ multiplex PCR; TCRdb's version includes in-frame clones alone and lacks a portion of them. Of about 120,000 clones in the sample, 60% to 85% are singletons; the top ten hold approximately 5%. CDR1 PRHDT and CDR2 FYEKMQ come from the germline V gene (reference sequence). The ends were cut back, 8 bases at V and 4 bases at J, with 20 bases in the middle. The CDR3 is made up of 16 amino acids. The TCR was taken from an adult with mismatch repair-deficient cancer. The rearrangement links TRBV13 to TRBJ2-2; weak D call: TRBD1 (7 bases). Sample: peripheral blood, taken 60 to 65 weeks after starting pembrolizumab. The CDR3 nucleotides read TGTGCCAGCCGAAACTACAGACAGGGAGGCACCGGGGAGCTGTTTTTT. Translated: CASRNYRQGGTGELFF.